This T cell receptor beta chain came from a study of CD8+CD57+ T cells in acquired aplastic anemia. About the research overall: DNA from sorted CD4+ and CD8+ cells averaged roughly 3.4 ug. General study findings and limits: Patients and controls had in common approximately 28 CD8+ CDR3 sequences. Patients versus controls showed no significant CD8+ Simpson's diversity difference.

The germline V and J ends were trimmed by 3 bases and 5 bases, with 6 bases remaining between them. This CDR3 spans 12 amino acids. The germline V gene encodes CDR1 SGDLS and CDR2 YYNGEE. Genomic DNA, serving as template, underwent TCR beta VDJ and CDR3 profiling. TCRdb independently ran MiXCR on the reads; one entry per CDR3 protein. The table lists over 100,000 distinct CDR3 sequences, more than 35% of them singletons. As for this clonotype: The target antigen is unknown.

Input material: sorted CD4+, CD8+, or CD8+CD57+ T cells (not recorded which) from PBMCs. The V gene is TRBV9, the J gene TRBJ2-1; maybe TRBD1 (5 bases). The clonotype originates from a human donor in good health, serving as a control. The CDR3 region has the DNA TGTGCCAGCAGCGCGACAGACAATGAGCAGTTCTTC. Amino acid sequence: CASSATDNEQFF.